A selection of T cell receptor beta chains follows, all from one sample in a study of T cell repertoires in cytomegalovirus infection. Via MiXCR, TCRdb re-called the reads, giving one row per CDR3 protein. The table has about 300,000 distinct CDR3 sequences, about 25% seen once. Specimen: PBMCs. These receptors all come from a human donor in good health (CMV status not recorded). Some clones in this sample may be carry-over from other donors' samples. CDR3s include the opening cysteine and the closing phenylalanine or tryptophan. Fields, in order: J gene, clone size, V gene, D gene, CDR3 DNA, CDR3 protein. D genes are given only for firm matches. Clone size, where shown, is once, few, many, or a class for clones that have expanded.

j_call: TRBJ1-1; clone_size: -; v_call: TRBV20-1; d_call: -; cdr3_nt: TGCAGTGCTTCAGGGCCTCTTGAAGCTTTCTTT; cdr3_aa: CSASGPLEAFF
j_call: TRBJ1-1; clone_size: few; v_call: TRBV7-6; d_call: -; cdr3_nt: TGTGCCAGCAGCTTAAATCCCGCCGGGGAAGCTTTCTTT; cdr3_aa: CASSLNPAGEAFF
j_call: TRBJ2-7; clone_size: -; v_call: TRBV7-2; d_call: -; cdr3_nt: TGTGCCAGCAGCTTAGCGTCAGTGGGCGAGCAGTACTTC; cdr3_aa: CASSLASVGEQYF
j_call: TRBJ1-2; clone_size: few; v_call: TRBV28; d_call: -; cdr3_nt: TGTGCCAGCAGTGATTATAATGGCTACACCTTC; cdr3_aa: CASSDYNGYTF
j_call: TRBJ2-5; clone_size: -; v_call: TRBV24-1; d_call: -; cdr3_nt: TGTGCCACCAGTGATTTAGGGAGGGGGACCTTCCAAGAGACCCAGTACTTC; cdr3_aa: CATSDLGRGTFQETQYF
j_call: TRBJ2-1; clone_size: many; v_call: TRBV24-1; d_call: TRBD2; cdr3_nt: TGTGCCACCGACAGCGGGAGAAGCTCCTACAATGAGCAGTTCTTC; cdr3_aa: CATDSGRSSYNEQFF
j_call: TRBJ2-1; clone_size: -; v_call: TRBV7-2; d_call: -; cdr3_nt: TGTGCCAGCAGCCCAGGGGGTGCGGGATCATACAATGAGCAGTTCTTC; cdr3_aa: CASSPGGAGSYNEQFF
j_call: TRBJ1-5; clone_size: -; v_call: TRBV6-1; d_call: -; cdr3_nt: TGTGCCAGCAGTGAAGCGCTTCGTCTGACAAGCAATCAGCCCCAGCATTTT; cdr3_aa: CASSEALRLTSNQPQHF
j_call: TRBJ1-1; clone_size: few; v_call: TRBV12-3/TRBV12-4; d_call: -; cdr3_nt: TGTGCCAGCAGTTTTAATGGGGTCGAGTTTGAAGCTTTCTTT; cdr3_aa: CASSFNGVEFEAFF
j_call: TRBJ1-6; clone_size: -; v_call: TRBV12-3/TRBV12-4; d_call: -; cdr3_nt: TGTGCCAGCTATGACAGGCTAGGATCACCCCTCCACTTT; cdr3_aa: CASYDRLGSPLHF
j_call: TRBJ2-7; clone_size: few; v_call: TRBV20-1; d_call: TRBD2; cdr3_nt: TGCAGTGCTAGACCTTTAGGCGCGGGAGGGACCGAGCAGTACTTC; cdr3_aa: CSARPLGAGGTEQYF
j_call: TRBJ2-5; clone_size: few; v_call: TRBV11-2; d_call: TRBD2; cdr3_nt: TGTGCCAGCAGCATTCCGGGACTAGCGGGAGTTGGCCAGTACTTC; cdr3_aa: CASSIPGLAGVGQYF
j_call: TRBJ2-3; clone_size: -; v_call: TRBV18; d_call: TRBD2; cdr3_nt: TGTGCCAGCTCACCCCCCGGACTAGCGGGGGGGCAAGATACGCAGTATTTT; cdr3_aa: CASSPPGLAGGQDTQYF
j_call: TRBJ2-2; clone_size: many; v_call: TRBV28; d_call: TRBD2; cdr3_nt: TGTGCCAGCAGTTTGGTTAGCGGGGGCGCGAACACCGGGGAGCTGTTTTTT; cdr3_aa: CASSLVSGGANTGELFF
j_call: TRBJ2-1; clone_size: -; v_call: TRBV28; d_call: -; cdr3_nt: TGTGCCAGCATTTCCGGAGGAGGGCTGTTCTTC; cdr3_aa: CASISGGGLFF
j_call: TRBJ2-5; clone_size: few; v_call: TRBV7-2; d_call: -; cdr3_nt: TGTGCCAGCAGTCCGGATACCCTGGGGACGCGGACCCAGTACTTC; cdr3_aa: CASSPDTLGTRTQYF
j_call: TRBJ2-1; clone_size: few; v_call: TRBV28; d_call: -; cdr3_nt: TGTGCCAGCACCCCAACCCCAGGGTTCAATGAGCAGTTCTTC; cdr3_aa: CASTPTPGFNEQFF
j_call: TRBJ2-7; clone_size: few; v_call: TRBV5-1; d_call: -; cdr3_nt: TGCGCCAGCAGCTTTTCAAACAACGAGCAGTACTTC; cdr3_aa: CASSFSNNEQYF
j_call: TRBJ1-2; clone_size: few; v_call: TRBV7-8; d_call: TRBD1; cdr3_nt: TGTGCCAGCAGCCCCAGGTGGGTGGACAGGGCCCGTGGCTACACCTTC; cdr3_aa: CASSPRWVDRARGYTF
j_call: TRBJ1-2; clone_size: many; v_call: TRBV7-2; d_call: -; cdr3_nt: TGTGCCAGCAGCTCGACAAATCAAGCCATAGGTACCTTC; cdr3_aa: CASSSTNQAIGTF
j_call: TRBJ2-5; clone_size: few; v_call: TRBV6-1; d_call: -; cdr3_nt: TGTGCCAGCAGCGCAGCTCTCCAAGAGACCCAGTACTTC; cdr3_aa: CASSAALQETQYF
j_call: TRBJ2-5; clone_size: -; v_call: TRBV20-1; d_call: -; cdr3_nt: TGCAGTGCCCCCGTCAGGGGAGAGACCCAGTACTTC; cdr3_aa: CSAPVRGETQYF
j_call: TRBJ2-7; clone_size: many; v_call: TRBV11-2; d_call: TRBD1; cdr3_nt: TGTGCCAGCAGCCGGGCGGGACAGGGGACCTACGAGCAGTACTTC; cdr3_aa: CASSRAGQGTYEQYF
j_call: TRBJ2-4; clone_size: many; v_call: TRBV12-5; d_call: -; cdr3_nt: TGTGCTAGTTCCGCCCCCCATGGGGCGATCCACCAGGGGGGAAACATTCAGTACTTC; cdr3_aa: CASSAPHGAIHQGGNIQYF
j_call: TRBJ1-3; clone_size: -; v_call: TRBV28; d_call: -; cdr3_nt: TGTGCCAGCAGGGGGCGCAGAGGGATCTCTGGAAACACCATATATTTT; cdr3_aa: CASRGRRGISGNTIYF
j_call: TRBJ1-1; clone_size: -; v_call: TRBV20-1; d_call: TRBD1; cdr3_nt: TGCAGTGCAAGGGACAGGGCTCTAGGTGAAGCTTTCTTT; cdr3_aa: CSARDRALGEAFF
j_call: TRBJ2-3; clone_size: -; v_call: TRBV20-1; d_call: -; cdr3_nt: TGCAGTACTGGGGGGGCAGGTCTGCTTACTAGCACAGATACGCAGTATTTT; cdr3_aa: CSTGGAGLLTSTDTQYF
j_call: TRBJ1-5; clone_size: few; v_call: TRBV5-1; d_call: -; cdr3_nt: TGCGCCAGCAGCTCCGACCCAGGAGAGCAGCCCCAGCATTTT; cdr3_aa: CASSSDPGEQPQHF
j_call: TRBJ1-1; clone_size: -; v_call: TRBV2; d_call: TRBD1; cdr3_nt: TGTGCCAGCAGTGAGGACAGGGGATGGGCTGCTGAAGCTTTCTTT; cdr3_aa: CASSEDRGWAAEAFF
j_call: TRBJ2-7; clone_size: many; v_call: TRBV7-2; d_call: -; cdr3_nt: TGTGCCAGCAGCTTAGTAGGCCACTCCTACGAGCAGTACTTC; cdr3_aa: CASSLVGHSYEQYF
j_call: TRBJ2-5; clone_size: few; v_call: TRBV7-2; d_call: -; cdr3_nt: TGTGCCAGCAGCCCCCGGGTTACAGAGACCCAGTACTTC; cdr3_aa: CASSPRVTETQYF
j_call: TRBJ2-1; clone_size: -; v_call: TRBV6-1; d_call: -; cdr3_nt: TGTGCCAGCAGTTCCTCACGACTCTACAATGAGCAGTTCTTC; cdr3_aa: CASSSSRLYNEQFF
j_call: TRBJ2-3; clone_size: many; v_call: TRBV15; d_call: -; cdr3_nt: TGTGCCACCAGGGGAGGACAGCACACAGATACGCAGTATTTT; cdr3_aa: CATRGGQHTDTQYF
j_call: TRBJ2-3; clone_size: many; v_call: TRBV7-2; d_call: TRBD1; cdr3_nt: TGTGCCAGCACCCAAAGTGGGGACAGACGAGATACGCAGTATTTT; cdr3_aa: CASTQSGDRRDTQYF
j_call: TRBJ2-1; clone_size: few; v_call: TRBV5-1; d_call: -; cdr3_nt: TGCGCCAGCAGCTTGGATACAGGCGATTACAATGAGCAGTTCTTC; cdr3_aa: CASSLDTGDYNEQFF
j_call: TRBJ1-1; clone_size: few; v_call: TRBV7-2; d_call: TRBD1; cdr3_nt: TGTGCCAGCAGCGCCCAGACAGGGGGTGAAGCTTTCTTT; cdr3_aa: CASSAQTGGEAFF
j_call: TRBJ2-3; clone_size: few; v_call: TRBV5-1; d_call: TRBD2; cdr3_nt: TGCGCCAGCGCGAGGTGGAGCGGGGGATCAGATACGCAGTATTTT; cdr3_aa: CASARWSGGSDTQYF
j_call: TRBJ1-1; clone_size: many; v_call: TRBV5-4; d_call: -; cdr3_nt: TGTGCCAGCAGCTTGGTCGGGGTGAACACTGAAGCTTTCTTT; cdr3_aa: CASSLVGVNTEAFF
j_call: TRBJ2-3; clone_size: -; v_call: TRBV4-3; d_call: TRBD2; cdr3_nt: TGCGCCAGCAGCCCGGGGACGCGGGAGTATACAGATACGCAGTATTTT; cdr3_aa: CASSPGTREYTDTQYF
j_call: TRBJ1-1; clone_size: -; v_call: TRBV27; d_call: -; cdr3_nt: TGTGCCAGCAGTCCCCGTTGGGGGGAGATCACTGAAGCTTTCTTT; cdr3_aa: CASSPRWGEITEAFF
j_call: TRBJ1-5; clone_size: few; v_call: TRBV2; d_call: TRBD1; cdr3_nt: TGTGCCACCAAGGACAGGAGGGTGGGTCAGCCCCAGCATTTT; cdr3_aa: CATKDRRVGQPQHF
j_call: TRBJ2-7; clone_size: -; v_call: TRBV20-1; d_call: TRBD2; cdr3_nt: TGCAGTGCTAGTCCTAGCGGGGTAATCTACGAGCAGTACTTC; cdr3_aa: CSASPSGVIYEQYF
j_call: TRBJ2-1; clone_size: few; v_call: TRBV6-2/TRBV6-3; d_call: -; cdr3_nt: TGTGCCAGCAGTTCCGTTGGAGGGGGCTACAATGAGCAGTTCTTC; cdr3_aa: CASSSVGGGYNEQFF
j_call: TRBJ2-1; clone_size: few; v_call: TRBV20-1; d_call: TRBD2; cdr3_nt: TGCAGTGCTACCCCTTACCGGGGGGGGTCCTACAATGAGCAGTTCTTC; cdr3_aa: CSATPYRGGSYNEQFF
j_call: TRBJ2-4; clone_size: few; v_call: TRBV20-1; d_call: -; cdr3_nt: TGCAGTGCTAGAGATGGGGCGAATTCCAAAAACATTCAGTACTTC; cdr3_aa: CSARDGANSKNIQYF
j_call: TRBJ2-7; clone_size: few; v_call: TRBV28; d_call: -; cdr3_nt: TGTGCCAGCAGTTTCCGCCAGGGTAGTTACATGGGGCTCGAGCAGTACTTC; cdr3_aa: CASSFRQGSYMGLEQYF
j_call: TRBJ1-2; clone_size: few; v_call: TRBV12-3/TRBV12-4; d_call: TRBD1; cdr3_nt: TGTGCCAGCAGTCACACAGGGGAAGGTGGCGGCTACACCTTC; cdr3_aa: CASSHTGEGGGYTF
j_call: TRBJ2-7; clone_size: -; v_call: TRBV10-3; d_call: -; cdr3_nt: TGTGCCATCAGTCCGACCCCTTTTCAAGATTCCTACGAGCAGTACTTC; cdr3_aa: CAISPTPFQDSYEQYF
j_call: TRBJ2-2; clone_size: few; v_call: TRBV19; d_call: -; cdr3_nt: TGTGCCAGTAGTATTTCGGCAGGGAACACCGGGGAGCTGTTTTTT; cdr3_aa: CASSISAGNTGELFF
j_call: TRBJ1-6; clone_size: many; v_call: TRBV6-2/TRBV6-3; d_call: TRBD1; cdr3_nt: TGTGCCAGCAGTTACTCGAGAGGACAGGGAGCATCACCCCTCCACTTT; cdr3_aa: CASSYSRGQGASPLHF
j_call: TRBJ1-1; clone_size: few; v_call: TRBV6-1; d_call: TRBD1; cdr3_nt: TGTGCCAGCAGCTGGGACAGGGCGAACACTGAAGCTTTCTTT; cdr3_aa: CASSWDRANTEAFF
j_call: TRBJ1-4; clone_size: few; v_call: TRBV11-2; d_call: -; cdr3_nt: TGTGCCAGCAGCTTACGGCAGAATGAAAAACTGTTTTTT; cdr3_aa: CASSLRQNEKLFF
j_call: TRBJ2-7; clone_size: many; v_call: TRBV6-1; d_call: -; cdr3_nt: TGTGCCAGCAGCCACCCCCCCTACGAGCAGTACTTC; cdr3_aa: CASSHPPYEQYF
j_call: TRBJ2-5; clone_size: many; v_call: TRBV7-2; d_call: TRBD1; cdr3_nt: TGTGCCAGCAGCCCCCTTGGACAGGGGGAGACCCAGTACTTC; cdr3_aa: CASSPLGQGETQYF
j_call: TRBJ2-4; clone_size: -; v_call: TRBV9; d_call: TRBD1; cdr3_nt: TGTGCCAGCAGCACACCCGCCGGGGACAGGGGGCCCAAAAACATTCAGTACTTC; cdr3_aa: CASSTPAGDRGPKNIQYF
j_call: TRBJ1-1; clone_size: -; v_call: TRBV7-8; d_call: -; cdr3_nt: TGTGCCAGCAGCTTCCAGTTCGCTGAAGCTTTCTTT; cdr3_aa: CASSFQFAEAFF
j_call: TRBJ2-2; clone_size: -; v_call: TRBV28; d_call: TRBD2; cdr3_nt: TGTGCCAGCTCCGGGGAGGGTGACGGGGAGCTGTTTTTT; cdr3_aa: CASSGEGDGELFF
j_call: TRBJ2-5; clone_size: many; v_call: TRBV7-2; d_call: TRBD2; cdr3_nt: TGTGCCAGCAGGTTCGGGGGGGGAGAGACCCAGTACTTC; cdr3_aa: CASRFGGGETQYF
j_call: TRBJ1-5; clone_size: few; v_call: TRBV28; d_call: -; cdr3_nt: TGTGCCAGCAGTTCGGGCGGGACCGACTCGGGGCCCCAGCATTTT; cdr3_aa: CASSSGGTDSGPQHF